This TCR beta chain was identified in a study of T-cell memory formation after mild COVID-19 (dated by TCRdb to 2020 to 2023). Some background on the complete study: Most TCR sequence clusters were specific to one of the two donors. Longitudinal TCRalpha and TCRbeta repertoire sequencing tracked T-cell clones expanding and contracting after mild COVID-19 in a couple of donors. The cohort comprised two young, previously healthy adult volunteers, one female and one male.

With regard to this clonotype: The target of this receptor is not known. No base qualities exist here, and no much larger clone lies one base off it.

Reading the germline V gene gives CDR1 LGHNA and CDR2 YSLEER. V is reduced by 3 bases and J by 6 bases, leaving a spacing of 18 bases between them. The CDR3 has 15 amino acids, counting the end cysteine and phenylalanine. Just CDR3 DNA is preserved here, 45 bases in frame from base 1. Ficoll-Paque density gradient centrifugation was the method used to isolate PBMCs. The sequencing machine was an Illumina NovaSeq 6000. TCRalpha and TCRbeta cDNA libraries were constructed by 5'RACE with constant-segment primers, with sample barcodes and unique molecular identifiers being introduced. Trizol reagent was used to extract RNA from every sample. Libraries were amplified in two PCR steps, with a second sample barcode and Illumina TruSeq adapters added in the second step. Sequencing of libraries was performed on an Illumina NovaSeq with 2 x 150 bp paired-end reads. In the source study's methods: Reads were demultiplexed and collapsed into UMI-guided consensus sequences with migec v1.2.7. Using mixcr v2.1.11, UMI consensuses were aligned to TRA and TRB V and J templates and then assembled into clonotypes. A clonotype was counted as expanded or contracted only when both edgeR and NoisET called the clonotype significant, with the noise models trained on biological replicates. For edgeR calls, the cutoffs were a false discovery rate-adjusted p below 0.01 and a log2 fold-change threshold of 1. As an exploratory analysis of dynamics, max-normalized trajectories of the 1000 most abundant clonotypes were examined by PCA with hierarchical clustering. Each responding clone was given a CD4 or CD8 phenotype based on the CD4+ and CD8+ repertoires, which had been sequenced separately. TCRdb took the public reads, trimmed them with fastp at Q25, ran MiXCR for clone calling and kept in-frame beta chains. Every entry covers one CDR3 protein and lists the most common genes and DNA from its rows. What appears here as the V and J calls and clone size reflects TCRdb's work, not the paper's. In this sample the table shows roughly 370,000 distinct CDR3 sequences, roughly 15% of which occur a single time. The top ten hold 20% to 25% of the sample.

Here is what the overall study found, with its caveats: Balanced CD4/CD8 phenotypes were observed for clones contracting from day 15 to 85, whereas a bias towards CD4+ was observed for a second wave of clones expanding from day 15 to 37. The second-wave clones that peaked on day 37 were not confirmed to be SARS-CoV-2 specific. Some responding clones were detected in pre-infection memory, suggesting pre-existing cross-reactive memory T cells joined the SARS-CoV-2 response. Contracting CD4+ clones were located mainly in the CM and EM memory subsets, whereas CD8+ clones were found to be enriched in EMRA. The study covered only a couple of mild cases, and larger cohorts including severe cases with pre-infection samples were considered necessary.

Material: PBMCs or a T cell subset sorted from them (not recorded which). The rearranged segments are TRBV4-3 and TRBJ2-7, with a tentative D gene TRBD2 over 6 matching bases. The clonotype comes from a man aged 18 to 29 who had mild COVID-19 (a few samples of this study predate the infection). The sample titles of this study are shuffled in the database, so cell type and time point are left out; the donor was told from shared clones. The CDR3 region has the sequence CASSQAWGVALEQYF. The DNA sequence is as follows: TGCGCCAGCAGCCAGGCCTGGGGGGTCGCTCTCGAGCAGTACTTC.